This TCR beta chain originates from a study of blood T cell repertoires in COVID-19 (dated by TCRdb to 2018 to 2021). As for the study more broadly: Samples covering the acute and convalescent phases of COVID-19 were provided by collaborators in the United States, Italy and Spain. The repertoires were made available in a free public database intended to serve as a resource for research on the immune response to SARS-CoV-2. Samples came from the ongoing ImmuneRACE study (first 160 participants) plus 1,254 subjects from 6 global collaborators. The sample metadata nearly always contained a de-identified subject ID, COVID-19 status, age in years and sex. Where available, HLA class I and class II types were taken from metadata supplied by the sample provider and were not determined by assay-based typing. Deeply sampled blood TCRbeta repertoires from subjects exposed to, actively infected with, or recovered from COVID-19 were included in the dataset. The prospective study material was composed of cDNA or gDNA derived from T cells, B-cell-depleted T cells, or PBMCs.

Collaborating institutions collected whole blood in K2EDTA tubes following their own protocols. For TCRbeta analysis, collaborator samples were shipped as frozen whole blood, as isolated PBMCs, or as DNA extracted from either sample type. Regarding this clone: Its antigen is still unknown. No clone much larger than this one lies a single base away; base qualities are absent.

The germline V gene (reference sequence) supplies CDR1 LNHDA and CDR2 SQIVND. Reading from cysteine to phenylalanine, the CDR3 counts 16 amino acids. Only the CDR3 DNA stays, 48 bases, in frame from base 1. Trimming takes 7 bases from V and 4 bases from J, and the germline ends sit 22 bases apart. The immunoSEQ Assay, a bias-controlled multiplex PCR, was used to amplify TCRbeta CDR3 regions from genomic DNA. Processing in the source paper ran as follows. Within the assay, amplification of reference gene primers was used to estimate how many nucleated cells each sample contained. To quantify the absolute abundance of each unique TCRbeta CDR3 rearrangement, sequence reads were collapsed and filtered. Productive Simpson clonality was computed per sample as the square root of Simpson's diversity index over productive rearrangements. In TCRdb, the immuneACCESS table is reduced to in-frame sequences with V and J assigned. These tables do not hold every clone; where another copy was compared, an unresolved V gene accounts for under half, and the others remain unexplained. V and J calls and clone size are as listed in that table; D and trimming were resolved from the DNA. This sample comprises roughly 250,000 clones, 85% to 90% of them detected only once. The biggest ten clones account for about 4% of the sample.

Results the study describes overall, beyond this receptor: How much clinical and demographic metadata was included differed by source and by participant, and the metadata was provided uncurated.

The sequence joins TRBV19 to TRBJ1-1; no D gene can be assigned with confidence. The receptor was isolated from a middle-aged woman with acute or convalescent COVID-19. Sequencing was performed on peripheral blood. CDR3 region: CASNPGPVIIFTEAFF. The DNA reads TGTGCCAGTAACCCAGGTCCCGTTATTATTTTCACTGAAGCTTTCTTT.